The 20 T cell receptor beta chains below all came from one sample that was sequenced in a study of regulatory T cells in long-lasting Graves disease. Arm-PCR with iRepertoire HTBI primers amplified the CDR3 regions for these TCR beta libraries. TCRdb independently ran MiXCR on the multiplex PCR reads; one entry per CDR3 protein. The sample lists 650,000 to 700,000 distinct CDR3 sequences, about 32% occurring once. Time point meaning: persistent/refractory GD, antithyroid drugs over 5 years with positive TRAb. The TCR library was made from RNA extracted from PBMCs. The specimen comprised peripheral blood mononuclear cells (PBMCs), sampled when the disease was refractory, from a patient treated with antithyroid drugs. All receptors derive from a female donor with Graves disease.

The J gene is TRBJ1-3, the V gene TRBV10-3, with 8 nucleotides matching TRBD1. The CDR3 has 16 residues. Germline CDR1 is ENHRY and CDR2 is SYGVKD. V was clipped by 5 bases and J by 5 bases; unmatched bases: 11. The CDR3 protein is CAISPQGDRIRNTIYF. The CDR3, as DNA: TGTGCCATCAGTCCTCAGGGGGACAGGATAAGAAACACCATATATTTT.

This clonotype was observed many times. The chain employs TRBV28 and TRBJ2-5; 8 positions agree with TRBD2. V lost 4 bases to trimming and J lost 7 bases; unmatched junction nucleotides: 11. This CDR3 region has 15 residues. CDR1 and CDR2 (germline): MDHEN, SYDVKM. CDR3 sequence (DNA): TGTGCCAGCAGTTCGCCGGGAGGGAAAACCGGGACCCAGTACTTC. It yields the protein CASSSPGGKTGTQYF.

This clonotype was counted between two and nine times. The CDR3 region is CASRAGGASEAFF. Here the CDR3 DNA reads TGTGCCAGCAGAGCAGGGGGCGCTTCTGAAGCTTTCTTT. The J gene is TRBJ1-1, the V gene TRBV6-1, with 8 bases matching TRBD1. The germline CDR1 and CDR2 sequences are MNHNS and SASEGT. CDR3 length: 13 amino acids. Trimming took 6 bases from V and 6 from J; bases not matched to a gene: 6.

The chain couples TRBV6-2 or TRBV6-3 to TRBJ2-5, with D possibly matching TRBD1 (5 bases). The last part of the DNA fits TRBJ2-1 better; the J call may be wrong. This CDR3 comprises 13 residues. Germline lookup yields CDR1 MNHEY and CDR2 SVGEGT. CDR3 sequence reads: CASSLDRLHEQFF. For the CDR3, the DNA is TGTGCCAGCAGCTTAGACAGACTCCATGAGCAGTTCTTC.

At least ten counts were recorded for this clonotype. CDR3 bases: TGTGCCAGCAGTCCAACGGGACAGAACACTGAAGCTTTCTTT. The encoded protein is CASSPTGQNTEAFF. The chain couples TRBV12-3 or TRBV12-4 to TRBJ1-1; D is possibly TRBD1 (6 bases). The CDR3 totals 14 residues. The V gene lost 5 bases and the J gene lost 1 base, with 11 bases spanning the gap.

In its sample, this clonotype was seen a few times. The chain employs TRBV5-1 and TRBJ2-2; D possibly corresponds to TRBD1 (6 bases). This CDR3 has 13 residues. Per the germline V gene, CDR1 is SGHRS and CDR2 is YFSETQ. V shed 0 bases and J shed 6 bases, with 6 bases lying between them. CDR3 coding DNA: TGCGCCAGCAGCTTGGACAGGGCCGGGGAGCTGTTTTTT. Translated, it gives CASSLDRAGELFF.

The rearrangement joins TRBV29-1 to TRBJ1-2; D unresolved. Germline CDR1 is SQVTM and CDR2 is ANQGSEA. CDR3 length: 13 amino acids. Between the trimmed V and J ends, which lost 3 bases and 0 bases, there was a span of 8 bases. Here the CDR3 reads CSVDAASNYGYTF. CDR3 bases: TGCAGCGTTGACGCAGCCTCTAACTATGGCTACACCTTC.

This rearrangement joins TRBV4-2 to TRBJ1-2; TRBD1 matches 7 bases. The CDR3 loop spans 15 amino acids. V shed 2 bases and J 2 bases; nucleotides not matched to a gene: 5. Germline CDR1 is LGHNA and CDR2 is YNFKEQ. This chain's CDR3 is CASSQSGQDNYGYTF. CDR3 DNA sequence: TGTGCCAGCAGCCAAAGCGGACAGGACAACTATGGCTACACCTTC.

This clonotype was picked up a small number of times. The rearrangement links TRBV10-3 to TRBJ2-2; 8 nucleotides match TRBD1. V lost 6 bases to trimming and J lost 6 bases; unmatched junction nucleotides: 12. This CDR3 is 16 amino acids long. Germline V CDR1 and CDR2: ENHRY, SYGVKD. CDR3 coding DNA: TGTGCCATCAGATCGCGGACAGGGCGTGGTGCCGGGGAGCTGTTTTTT. Residues: CAIRSRTGRGAGELFF.

This clonotype was recorded a few times. V gene TRBV5-6 combines with J gene TRBJ2-1; D may be TRBD1 or TRBD2 (6 bases each). The CDR3 sequence is 13 residues long. Germline CDR1 SGHDT, CDR2 YYEEEE. Trimming took off 4 bases at V and 7 bases at J, with 12 bases between the two ends. CDR3 bases: TGTGCCAGCAGCCCGGGGGCGGGGAATGAGCAGTTCTTC. Its protein is CASSPGAGNEQFF.

There are a few counts of this clonotype. The V gene is TRBV6-1, the J gene TRBJ1-6, with 7 bases lining up with TRBD1. V lost 4 bases and J lost 5; bases outside the gene matches: 8. The CDR3 has 16 amino acids. Germline V lookup: CDR1 MNHNS, CDR2 SASEGT. The CDR3 here is CASSASGGSNNSPLHF. The DNA of the CDR3 is TGTGCCAGCAGTGCCTCAGGGGGGAGTAATAATTCACCCCTCCACTTT.

CDR3 sequence (DNA): TGTGCCAGCAGCTTAGAGATCAGTTTCAGGGGGCCCACTGAAGCTTTCTTT. Protein product: CASSLEISFRGPTEAFF. The chain recombines TRBV11-2 with TRBJ1-1; 8 bases are shared with TRBD1. Trimming at V came to 0 bases and at J to 4 bases, leaving 10 bases not matched to a gene. CDR3 length: 17 residues. Germline loops: CDR1 SGHAT, CDR2 FQNNGV.

The chain has TRBV27 and TRBJ2-7; 8 bases line up with TRBD2. Germline V gives CDR1 MNHEY, CDR2 SMNVEV (reference sequence). The CDR3 runs to 15 residues. Trimming took 7 bases from V and 2 from J; bases not matched to a gene: 10. The CDR3 DNA sequence: TGTGCCAGCACCCTAGGCGCGGGAGGAGCCTACGAGCAGTACTTC. It yields the protein CASTLGAGGAYEQYF.

A remark on this clonotype: A single base separates this from a much larger clone, so it may be a read error. The CDR3 loop is CACSVIEVETQYF. The CDR3 DNA is TGTGCCTGCAGTGTCATAGAGGTGGAGACCCAGTACTTC. The genes are TRBV2 and TRBJ2-5; D remains unclear. The CDR3 sequence is 13 residues long. Germline V gene data show CDR1 as SNHLY and CDR2 as FYNNEI.

This clonotype was observed a single time. The chain uses TRBV12-3 or TRBV12-4 and TRBJ1-1; TRBD1 aligns across 7 bases. Trimming at V came to 8 bases and at J to 1 base, leaving 7 bases not matched to a gene. The CDR3 contains 14 residues. For the CDR3, the DNA is TGTGCCAGCTTAAGAGGGACAGCGAACACTGAAGCTTTCTTT. Amino acid sequence: CASLRGTANTEAFF.

V and J are TRBV6-5 and TRBJ1-1; D is possibly TRBD1 (6 bases). This CDR3 is built from 14 residues. V was pared by 2 bases and J by 3 bases, with 10 bases between. Germline V gives CDR1 MNHEY, CDR2 SVGAGI. The CDR3 here is CASSYSTGHTEAFF. The CDR3 DNA is TGTGCCAGCAGTTACAGTACAGGGCACACTGAAGCTTTCTTT.

The table lists this clonotype with a few counts. The V gene is TRBV10-3, the J gene TRBJ1-5; TRBD1 matches 8 bases. The length of the CDR3 is 17 residues. CDR1 ENHRY and CDR2 SYGVKD come from the germline V gene. V lost 5 bases to trimming and J lost 5 bases; unmatched junction nucleotides: 14. The CDR3 DNA reads as TGTGCCATCAGTTCCAGCGACAGGGGAGTCGGAGATCAGCCCCAGCATTTT. It translates to CAISSSDRGVGDQPQHF.

This clonotype was recorded a few times. This chain connects TRBV19 to TRBJ1-2, with D unresolved. Trimming shortened V by 3 bases and J by 7 bases, and 15 bases separated the two germline ends. Germline V gene lookup returns CDR1 LNHDA and CDR2 SQIVND (reference sequence). The CDR3 covers 14 residues. Here the CDR3 reads CASSIRVWEAGYTF. Here the CDR3 DNA reads TGTGCCAGTAGTATTCGAGTTTGGGAGGCTGGCTACACCTTC.

The chain couples TRBV5-1 to TRBJ1-3, with D possibly being TRBD1 (5 bases). Trimming left V 0 bases short and J 0 bases short, with 10 bases between. The germline V gene encodes CDR1 SGHRS and CDR2 YFSETQ. There are 16 residues in the CDR3. The CDR3 sequence: CASSLAGESSGNTIYF. The CDR3 coding sequence is TGCGCCAGCAGCTTGGCGGGGGAGAGCTCTGGAAACACCATATATTTT. Full variable domain (missing parts from reference TRBV5-1 and TRBJ1-3): KAGVTQTPRYLIKTRGQQVTLSCSPISGHRSVSWYQQTPGQGLQFLFEYFSETQRNKGNFPGRFSGRQFSNSRSEMNVSTLELGDSALYLCASSLAGESSGNTIYFGEGSWLTVV.

The chain employs TRBV20-1 and TRBJ2-7, with 11 bases identical to TRBD1. Trimming cost V 0 bases and J 2 bases; bases outside gene matches: 6. Germline-derived CDR1 and CDR2 are DFQATT and SNEGSKA (reference sequence). The CDR3 has 16 residues. The CDR3 region has the DNA TGCAGTGCTAGAGATCCGGACAGGGGGCTTGCCTACGAGCAGTACTTC. Translation gives CSARDPDRGLAYEQYF.